The 10 T cell receptor beta chains presented below share a single source sample, sequenced in a study of CD8+ T cells in alopecia areata. As to treatment: oral pan-JAK inhibitor, 5-10 mg twice daily. It was cDNA, reverse transcribed from extracted RNA, that served as the sequencing template. The data were produced by immunoSEQ multiplex PCR, yet TCRdb's version contains in-frame clones alone and is incomplete. This table holds approximately 200,000 clones, roughly 60% found once. Sequenced here: CD4+ T cells sorted from blood, sampled at week 24, from a patient treated with tofacitinib. Source of these receptors: a human donor with alopecia areata.

The chain combines TRBV30 with TRBJ2-2, with 9 bases lining up with TRBD1. V shed 3 bases and J 6 bases; nucleotides not matched to a gene: 5. This CDR3 contains 14 residues. Germline lookup yields CDR1 GTSNPN and CDR2 SVGIG (reference sequence). The CDR3, as DNA: TGTGCCTGGAGGTTGACAGGGGGGTCCGGGGAGCTGTTTTTT. It translates to CAWRLTGGSGELFF.

The J gene is TRBJ1-2, the V gene TRBV5-6; TRBD1 aligns across 12 bases. Germline V gene lookup returns CDR1 SGHDT and CDR2 YYEEEE. The length of the CDR3 is 15 residues. The V segment lost 0 bases and the J segment 7 bases; nucleotides outside the gene matches: 4. DNA for the CDR3: TGTGCCAGCAGCTTGGGCGGGACAGGGGGCTTTGGCTACACCTTC. It specifies CASSLGGTGGFGYTF.

This chain uses TRBV29-1 with TRBJ1-5; 7 positions agree with TRBD1. Unmatched junction bases numbered 3, after V lost 4 bases and J lost 3 bases. Germline V gives CDR1 SQVTM, CDR2 ANQGSEA. The CDR3 runs 13 residues. The CDR3 nucleotides are TGCAGCGTTGGGGGACAGCCCAATCAGCCCCAGCATTTT. It codes for CSVGGQPNQPQHF.

This sequence joins TRBV7-9 and TRBJ1-2; D is perhaps TRBD1 (6 bases). Germline values: CDR1 SEHNR, CDR2 FQNEAQ (reference sequence). This CDR3 is built from 12 residues. V gave up 8 bases and J gave up 2 bases, with 9 bases separating them. CDR3 DNA: TGTGCCAGCGCGCAGGGGAACTATGGCTACACCTTC. This encodes CASAQGNYGYTF.

This rearrangement joins TRBV7-2 to TRBJ1-2; D is perhaps TRBD1 (6 bases). The V and J ends lost 2 bases and 13 bases respectively, with 14 bases between them. This CDR3 region has 12 residues. CDR1 SGHTA and CDR2 FQGNSA come from the germline V gene. The CDR3, as DNA: TGTGCCAGCAGCTTAAGCAGGGGCTTAGGCACCTTC. As protein: CASSLSRGLGTF.

V gene TRBV7-2 combines with J gene TRBJ2-2; TRBD2 matches 10 bases. The CDR3 runs to 15 residues. CDR1 is SGHTA, CDR2 FQGNSA, per germline. J gave up 5 bases and V 5 bases, and 5 bases lay outside the gene matches. The CDR3 reads CASSPLAGETGELFF. In nucleotides, the CDR3 is TGTGCCAGCAGCCCCCTAGCGGGAGAGACCGGGGAGCTGTTTTTT.

The chain carries TRBV7-3 and TRBJ2-5, with D perhaps TRBD2 (6 bases). The CDR3 consists of 16 residues. V lost 2 bases and J lost 4, with 17 bases in between. CDR1 and CDR2 (germline): SGHTA, FQGTGA. The CDR3 reads CASSLRAGSSGETQYF. The CDR3 DNA reads TGTGCCAGCAGCTTACGAGCGGGCTCCTCAGGAGAGACCCAGTACTTC.

The chain is built from TRBV27 and TRBJ1-2, with D unclear. V lost 3 bases, J lost 1 base, and 12 bases lay in between. The CDR3 has 15 amino acids. Germline lookup yields CDR1 MNHEY and CDR2 SMNVEV (reference sequence). CDR3 bases: TGTGCCAGCAGTTTGTCAGGAGAGTATAACTATGGCTACACCTTC. Amino acid sequence: CASSLSGEYNYGYTF.

CDR3 loop: CATSIQPNTEAFF. CDR3 bases: TGTGCCACCAGCATACAGCCGAACACTGAAGCTTTCTTT. The J gene is TRBJ1-1, the V gene TRBV15; D not resolved. V lost 4 bases, J lost 1 base, and 7 bases lay in between. Germline V gene lookup returns CDR1 LNHNV and CDR2 YYDKDF (reference sequence). The CDR3 sequence is 13 residues long. Full variable domain (missing parts from reference TRBV15 and TRBJ1-1): DAMVIQNPRYQVTQFGKPVTLSCSQTLNHNVMYWYQQKSSQAPKLLFHYYDKDFNNEADTPDNFQSRRPNTSFCFLDIRSPGLGDTAMYLCATSIQPNTEAFFGQGTRLTVV.

CDR3 in amino acids: CATSRDKVKGEQYF. The CDR3 nucleotides read TGTGCCACCAGCAGAGATAAGGTGAAGGGCGAGCAGTACTTC. V is TRBV15 and J is TRBJ2-7, with D unclear. CDR1 is LNHNV and CDR2 is YYDKDF in the germline V gene (reference sequence). Trimming removed 0 bases at V and 6 bases at J, with 12 bases between. The CDR3 loop spans 14 amino acids.